This T cell receptor beta chain comes out of a study of T cells after yellow fever vaccination. Study findings and constraints: Booster samples showed a return of most primary-vaccination clones (almost 97% CD4, around 88% CD8).

A single record per CDR3 protein comes from TCRdb applying MiXCR to the 5' RACE reads. Of 450,000 to 600,000 distinct CDR3 sequences listed, about 17% are singletons. Germline V lookup: CDR1 SGHRS, CDR2 YFSETQ. Trimming removed 2 bases from V and 0 bases from J, with 12 bases in between. The CDR3 is 15 amino acids. Note on this clonotype: Its antigen is as yet unknown.

The origin of this receptor is a young man who received the YFV17D yellow fever vaccine. The chain recombines TRBV5-1 with TRBJ2-7; D is unclear. The sequencing used PBMCs, collected 5 days after the first yellow fever vaccination. The CDR3 coding sequence is TGCGCCAGCAGCTTTACGGCTACGAGCTCCTACGAGCAGTACTTC. It codes for CASSFTATSSYEQYF.